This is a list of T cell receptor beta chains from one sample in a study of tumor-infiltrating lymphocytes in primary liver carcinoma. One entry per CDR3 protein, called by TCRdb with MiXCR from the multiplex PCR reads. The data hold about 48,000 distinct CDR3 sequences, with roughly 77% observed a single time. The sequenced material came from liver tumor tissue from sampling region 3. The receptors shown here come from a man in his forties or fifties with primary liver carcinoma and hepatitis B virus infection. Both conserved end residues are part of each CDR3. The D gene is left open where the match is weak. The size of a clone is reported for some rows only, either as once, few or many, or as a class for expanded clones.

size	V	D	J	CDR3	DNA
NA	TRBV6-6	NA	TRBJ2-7	CASRPRARAREHYF	TGTGCCAGCAGACCTAGGGCCCGGGCCCGGGAGCATTACTTC
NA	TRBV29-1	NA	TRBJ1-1	CSVEGMNTEVFF	TGTAGCGTTGAAGGCATGAATACTGAAGTTTTCTTT
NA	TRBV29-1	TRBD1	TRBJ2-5	CSARGQTVGWTQYF	TGCAGCGCCAGGGGACAGACAGTGGGGTGGACCCAGTACTTT
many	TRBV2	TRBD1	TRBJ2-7	CASGQGWYEQYF	TGTGCCAGCGGACAGGGTTGGTACGAGCAGTACTTC
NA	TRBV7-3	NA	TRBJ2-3	CASSYDSNTDTQYF	TGTGCCAGCAGTTACGACAGCAACACAGATACGCAGTATTTT
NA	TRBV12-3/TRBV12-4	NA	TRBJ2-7	CASSLASASFEQYF	TGTGCCAGCAGTTTAGCGTCTGCGTCCTTCGAGCAGTACTTC
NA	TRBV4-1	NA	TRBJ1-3	CTSSLFGANGNTIYF	TGCACCAGCAGCCTCTTTGGGGCAAATGGAAACACCATATATTTT
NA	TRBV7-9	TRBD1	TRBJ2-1	CASKFEPGQASQREQLF	TGTGCCAGCAAGTTCGAGCCGGGACAGGCTTCACAACGTGAGCAGCTCTTC
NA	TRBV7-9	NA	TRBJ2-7	CAISFTRGAIYEQYF	TGTGCCATTAGCTTTACACGGGGCGCAATCTACGAGCAGTACTTC
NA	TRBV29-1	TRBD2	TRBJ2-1	CSATGGVAYNMQFF	TGCAGCGCTACGGGGGGAGTGGCCTACAATATGCAGTTCTTC
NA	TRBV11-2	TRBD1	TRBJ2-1	CTSSVTGVYDEQFF	TGTACCAGCAGCGTGACAGGGGTTTATGATGAGCAGTTCTTC
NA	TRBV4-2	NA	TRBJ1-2	CASSQERQEGNYGYTF	TGTGCCAGCAGCCAAGAAAGGCAGGAGGGCAACTATGGCTACACCTTC
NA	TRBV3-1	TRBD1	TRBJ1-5	CASSRGLQPQHF	TGTGCCAGCAGCAGGGGGCTTCAGCCCCAGCATTTT
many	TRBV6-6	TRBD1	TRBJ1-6	CASRVGQGISPLHF	TGTGCCAGCAGGGTGGGACAGGGAATTTCACCCCTCCACTTT
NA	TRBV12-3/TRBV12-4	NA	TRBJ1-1	CGSSAGSTEALF	TGTGGCAGCAGCGCAGGGAGCACTGAAGCTCTCTTT
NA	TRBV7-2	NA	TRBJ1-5	CASSLFGDQPQHF	TGTGCCAGCAGCTTATTTGGTGATCAGCCCCAGCATTTT
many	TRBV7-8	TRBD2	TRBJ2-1	CASSLRRSSGISSYNEQFF	TGTGCCAGCAGCTTACGTAGGAGTAGCGGGATCTCCTCCTACAATGAGCAGTTCTTC
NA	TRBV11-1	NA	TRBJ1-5	CANSSGPDQPQHF	TGTGCCAACAGCTCCGGGCCAGATCAACCTCAGCATTTT
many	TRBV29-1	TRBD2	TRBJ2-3	CSVRLGRSTDTQYF	TGCAGCGTCCGACTCGGGAGGTCCACAGATACGCAGTATTTT
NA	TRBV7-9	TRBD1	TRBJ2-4	CTSSPRTGENIQYF	TGTACCAGCAGCCCCCGGACAGGGGAAAACATTCAGTACTTC
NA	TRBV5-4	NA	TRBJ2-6	CASSLPGLTGASVLSF	TGTGCCAGCAGCTTGCCGGGGTTGACGGGGGCCAGCGTCCTGAGTTTC
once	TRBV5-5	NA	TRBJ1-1	CASSFKGNTEAFF	TGTGCCAGTAGCTTCAAGGGGAACACTGAAGCTTTCTTT
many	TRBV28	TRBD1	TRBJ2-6	CASTTTFGDRGYSGANVLTF	TGTGCCAGTACTACTACCTTTGGGGACAGGGGGTACTCTGGGGCCAACGTCCTGACTTTC
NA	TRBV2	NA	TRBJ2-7	CASSGTIGVQYEQYF	TGTGCCAGCAGTGGGACTATCGGGGTTCAATACGAACAGTACTTC
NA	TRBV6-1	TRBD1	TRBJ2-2	CASSTLGTAEELFF	TGTGCCAGCAGTACCCTCGGGACAGCCGAGGAGCTATTTTTT
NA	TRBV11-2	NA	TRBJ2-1	CTSSPTGSSYDEQFF	TGTACCAGCAGCCCTACTGGGAGCTCCTACGATGAGCAGTTCTTC
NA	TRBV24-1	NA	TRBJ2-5	CATSEGTDHRGTQYF	TGTGCCACCAGCGAAGGGACTGACCATCGAGGGACCCAGTACTTC
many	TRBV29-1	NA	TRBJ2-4	CSVDVEGQAYF	TGCAGCGTTGACGTGGAGGGCCAGGCATACTTC
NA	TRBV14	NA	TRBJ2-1	CASSQGAVHEQFF	TGCGCCAGCAGCCAAGGGGCGGTGCATGAGCAGTTCTTC
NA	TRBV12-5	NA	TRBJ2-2	CASVPPGSSNTGELFF	TGTGCTAGTGTTCCCCCGGGCAGCTCGAACACCGGGGAACTGTTTTTT
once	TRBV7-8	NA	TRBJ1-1	CASGRTENTEAFF	TGTGCCAGCGGACGGACAGAGAACACAGAAGCTTTCTTT